The rows below give T cell receptor beta chains drawn from one sample of a study of cytomegalovirus exposure and HLA in healthy donors. The protocol was immunoSEQ multiplex PCR, while the TCRdb copy is restricted to in-frame clones and leaves out a portion. This sample has around 110,000 clones, with 75% found just once. The sequenced sample consisted of PBMCs. Receptors were obtained from a male donor in good health and CMV-seropositive. The CDR3 runs from the conserved cysteine through the conserved F or W. Fields, in order: D gene, J gene, V gene, clone size, CDR3 protein, CDR3 DNA. The D gene is left open where the match is weak. Clone size, where shown, is once, few, many, or a class for clones that have expanded.

TRBD1,TRBJ1-1,TRBV4-3,.,CASGAGGRTEAFF,TGCGCCAGCGGGGCAGGGGGTAGGACTGAAGCTTTCTTT
.,TRBJ2-7,TRBV7-2,.,CASRGASSYEQYF,TGTGCCAGCAGGGGGGCATCCTCCTACGAGCAGTACTTC
.,TRBJ2-7,TRBV2,.,CASSEPGVYEQYF,TGTGCCAGCAGTGAGCCGGGGGTCTACGAGCAGTACTTC
.,TRBJ1-6,TRBV5-4,.,CASRRTDRNSPLHF,TGTGCCAGCAGGAGGACAGATAGGAATTCACCCCTCCACTTT
TRBD1,TRBJ1-5,TRBV2,.,CASTGTGGEQPQNF,TGTGCCAGCACGGGGACAGGGGGCGAACAGCCCCAGAATTTT
TRBD1,TRBJ2-1,TRBV23-1,.,CASSQSDGTGLDEQFF,TGCGCCAGCAGTCAATCAGATGGGACAGGGTTGGATGAGCAGTTCTTC
TRBD2,TRBJ2-7,TRBV27,.,CATAAGGLYEQYF,TGTGCCACTGCGGCGGGAGGTTTGTACGAGCAGTACTTC
.,TRBJ1-3,TRBV4-2,.,CASSQGGENTIYF,TGTGCCAGCAGCCAAGGGGGGGAAAACACCATATATTTT
TRBD1,TRBJ1-5,TRBV6-6,few,CASSRTGDSNQPQHF,TGTGCCAGCAGCCGGACAGGGGATAGCAATCAGCCCCAGCATTTT
.,TRBJ1-4,TRBV2,few,CASSTPGTNEKLFF,TGTGCCAGCAGTACGCCGGGAACTAATGAAAAACTGTTTTTT
.,TRBJ1-1,TRBV6-5,once,CASSYSAGEGGAFF,TGTGCCAGCAGTTACTCAGCCGGCGAGGGCGGGGCTTTCTTT
.,TRBJ1-2,TRBV28,.,CASSFPEQGNYGYTF,TGTGCCAGCAGTTTTCCCGAACAGGGTAACTATGGCTACACCTTC
TRBD1,TRBJ1-2,TRBV4-1,.,CASSQTGLTYGYTF,TGCGCCAGCAGCCAGACAGGGCTTACCTATGGCTACACCTTC
.,TRBJ2-3,TRBV7-6,few,CASSPPAGIGTDTQYF,TGTGCCAGCAGTCCTCCAGCGGGTATTGGCACAGATACGCAGTATTTT
.,TRBJ1-2,TRBV6-4,.,CASSASTGGAGGYTF,TGTGCCAGCAGTGCATCAACTGGGGGGGCCGGTGGCTACACCTTC
TRBD1,TRBJ1-5,TRBV27,.,CATSRGGQGVYQPQHF,TGTGCCACGTCGCGGGGCGGACAGGGCGTTTATCAGCCCCAGCATTTT
.,TRBJ1-2,TRBV5-1,once,CASSLVAGSDYEGYTF,TGCGCCAGCAGCTTGGTAGCGGGATCTGACTATGAGGGCTACACCTTC
.,TRBJ1-1,TRBV7-8,.,CASSSLTGGGFGTEAFF,TGTGCCAGCAGCTCCCTCACGGGGGGGGGATTTGGCACTGAAGCTTTCTTT
TRBD1,TRBJ1-1,TRBV4-3,.,CASSQDRGTGMNTEAFF,TGCGCCAGCAGCCAAGATAGGGGGACAGGGATGAACACTGAAGCTTTCTTT
TRBD1,TRBJ1-1,TRBV6-6,.,CASRTGGNTEAFF,TGTGCCAGCAGAACAGGGGGGAACACTGAAGCTTTCTTT
.,TRBJ2-6,TRBV28,.,CASSLLRGASGANVLTF,TGTGCCAGCAGTCTGCTTCGGGGGGCATCTGGGGCCAACGTCCTGACTTTC
TRBD1,TRBJ1-2,TRBV4-1,few,CASSLEVYRGHGYTF,TGCGCCAGCAGCCTTGAGGTCTACAGGGGACATGGCTACACCTTC
TRBD1,TRBJ1-5,TRBV30,few,CAWSQGAGYSNQPQNF,TGTGCCTGGAGTCAGGGGGCCGGTTATAGCAATCAGCCCCAGAATTTT
TRBD2,TRBJ2-1,TRBV5-1,.,CASSWLAGASYNEQFF,TGCGCCAGCTCCTGGCTAGCGGGGGCCTCCTACAATGAGCAGTTCTTC
.,TRBJ1-1,TRBV7-6,.,CASSPPGGARTEAFF,TGTGCCAGCAGCCCACCCGGGGGGGCGCGCACTGAAGCTTTCTTT
TRBD1,TRBJ1-3,TRBV7-3,few,CASSLSSTGPGNTIYF,TGTGCCAGCAGCTTAAGCTCGACAGGGCCTGGAAACACCATATATTTT
.,TRBJ2-1,TRBV5-1,.,CASSLAAGSSYNEQFF,TGCGCCAGCAGCTTGGCGGCGGGGAGCTCCTACAATGAGCAGTTCTTC
.,TRBJ2-3,TRBV9,.,CASSPIDSPTDTQYF,TGTGCCAGCAGCCCGATCGACAGCCCCACAGATACGCAGTATTTT
.,TRBJ1-5,TRBV28,.,CASSSATEGNQPQHF,TGTGCCAGCAGTTCGGCGACAGAAGGGAATCAGCCCCAGCATTTT
.,TRBJ2-3,TRBV27,.,CASREGLQDTQYF,TGTGCCAGCAGAGAGGGCCTCCAAGATACGCAGTATTTT
TRBD2,TRBJ2-2,TRBV7-3,.,CASSNLAGSTRELFF,TGTGCCAGCAGTAACCTAGCGGGGAGTACCCGGGAGCTGTTTTTT
TRBD1,TRBJ1-1,TRBV25-1,.,CASRSRSGGMNTEAFF,TGTGCCAGCAGGTCCCGGTCAGGGGGCATGAACACTGAAGCTTTCTTT
TRBD2,TRBJ2-4,TRBV28,once,CASSTTSGLKNIQYF,TGTGCCAGCAGTACGACTAGCGGACTAAAAAACATTCAGTACTTC
TRBD1,TRBJ1-1,TRBV4-2,few,CASCPHRGGNTEAFF,TGTGCCAGCTGCCCTCACAGGGGGGGGAACACTGAAGCTTTCTTT
.,TRBJ2-5,TRBV7-2,few,CASSSRVQETQYF,TGTGCCAGCAGCAGTCGGGTCCAAGAGACCCAGTACTTC
TRBD2,TRBJ2-2,TRBV5-1,few,CASSSGLAGGNTGELFF,TGCGCCAGCAGCTCAGGACTAGCGGGGGGGAACACCGGGGAGCTGTTTTTT
TRBD2,TRBJ2-3,TRBV30,once,CAWRGLAGVDTQYF,TGTGCCTGGAGGGGGCTAGCGGGAGTGGATACGCAGTATTTT
TRBD2,TRBJ2-7,TRBV7-2,.,CASSAILGSSGSGEQYF,TGTGCCAGCAGCGCCATCCTAGGGTCTAGCGGGAGCGGCGAGCAGTACTTC
TRBD1,TRBJ1-1,TRBV29-1,.,CSVVWRQGRTEAFF,TGCAGCGTTGTATGGAGACAGGGGAGAACTGAAGCTTTCTTT
TRBD2,TRBJ2-5,TRBV13,few,CASAAVVAGGPSETQYF,TGTGCCAGCGCCGCCGTGGTAGCGGGGGGGCCTTCCGAGACCCAGTACTTC
.,TRBJ2-5,TRBV7-2,.,CASSPYQETQYF,TGTGCCAGCAGCCCGTACCAAGAGACCCAGTACTTC
.,TRBJ2-1,TRBV5-1,.,CASSLEGGAYNEQFF,TGCGCCAGCAGCTTGGAAGGGGGGGCCTACAATGAGCAGTTCTTC
.,TRBJ1-4,TRBV10-1,medium-sized,CASTQDTPNEKLFF,TGCGCCAGCACCCAGGACACCCCTAATGAAAAACTGTTTTTT